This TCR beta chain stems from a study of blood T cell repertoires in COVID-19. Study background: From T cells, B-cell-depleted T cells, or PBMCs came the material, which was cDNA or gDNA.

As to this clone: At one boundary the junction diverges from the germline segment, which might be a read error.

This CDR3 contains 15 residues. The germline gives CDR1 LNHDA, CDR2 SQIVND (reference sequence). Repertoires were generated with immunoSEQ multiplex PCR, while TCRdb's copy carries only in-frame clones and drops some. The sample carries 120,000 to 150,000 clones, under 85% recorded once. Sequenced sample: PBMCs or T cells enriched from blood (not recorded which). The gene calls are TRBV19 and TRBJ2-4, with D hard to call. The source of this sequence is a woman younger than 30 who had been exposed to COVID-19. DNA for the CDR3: TGTGCCAGTAGTCCCCTGAGTACCGTGGGCAAAAATTTAGACTTC. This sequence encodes CASSPLSTVGKNLDF. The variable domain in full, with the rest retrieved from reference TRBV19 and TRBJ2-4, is DGGITQSPKYLFRKEGQNVTLSCEQNLNHDAMYWYRQDPGQGLRLIYYSQIVNDFQKGDIAEGYSVSREKKESFPLTVTSAQKNPTAFYLCASSPLSTVGKNLDFGAGTRLSVL.